This T cell receptor (beta chain) was identified in a study of blood T cell repertoires in COVID-19. Study details: T cells, B-cell-depleted T cells, or PBMCs supplied cDNA or gDNA.

Authors' analysis steps: How many nucleated cells were present was estimated from reference gene primer amplification. Clones were read by immunoSEQ multiplex PCR, and TCRdb kept only the in-frame ones, dropping some. The V and J calls and clone size come from that table; D and trimming were worked out from the DNA. The data show 110,000 or so clones, roughly 81% seen once. CDR1 SEHNR and CDR2 FQNEAQ come from the germline V gene (reference sequence). CDR3 length equals 14 residues. Trimming removed 5 bases at V and 8 bases at J, with 15 bases between. Sequenced material: peripheral blood. The sequence came from a man aged 40-49 years with acute or convalescent COVID-19. The J gene is TRBJ1-4, the V gene TRBV7-9, with a weak D call TRBD1 (5 bases). The CDR3: CASSPPYRGEKLFF. Written as DNA, the CDR3 is TGTGCCAGCAGCCCTCCTTATAGGGGAGAAAAACTGTTTTTT.